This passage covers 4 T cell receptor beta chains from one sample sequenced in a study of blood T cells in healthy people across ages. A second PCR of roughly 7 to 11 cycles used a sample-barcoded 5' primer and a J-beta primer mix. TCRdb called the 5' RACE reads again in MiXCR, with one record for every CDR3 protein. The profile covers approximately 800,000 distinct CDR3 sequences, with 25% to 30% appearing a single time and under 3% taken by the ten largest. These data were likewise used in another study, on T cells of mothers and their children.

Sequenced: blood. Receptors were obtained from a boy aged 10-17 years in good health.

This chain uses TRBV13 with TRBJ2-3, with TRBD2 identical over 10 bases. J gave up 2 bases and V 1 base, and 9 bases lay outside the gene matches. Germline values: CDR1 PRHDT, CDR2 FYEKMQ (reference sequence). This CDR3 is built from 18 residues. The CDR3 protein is CASSLEASGGQLTDTQYF. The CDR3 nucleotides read TGTGCCAGCAGCTTAGAGGCTAGCGGGGGCCAACTCACAGATACGCAGTATTTT.

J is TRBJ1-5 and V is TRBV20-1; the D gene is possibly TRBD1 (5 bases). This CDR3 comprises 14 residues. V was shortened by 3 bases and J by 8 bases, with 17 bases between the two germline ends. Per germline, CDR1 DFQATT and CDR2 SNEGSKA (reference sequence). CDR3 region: CSASRDGTLKPQHF. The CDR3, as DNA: TGCAGTGCTAGTAGGGACGGTACGTTGAAGCCCCAGCATTTT.

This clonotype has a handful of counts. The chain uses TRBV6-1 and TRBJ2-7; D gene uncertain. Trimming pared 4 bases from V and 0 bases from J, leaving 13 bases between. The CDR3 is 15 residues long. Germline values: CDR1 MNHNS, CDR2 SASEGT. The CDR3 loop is CASSAGRFRSYEQYF. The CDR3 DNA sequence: TGTGCCAGCAGTGCCGGACGGTTTCGCTCCTACGAGCAGTACTTC.

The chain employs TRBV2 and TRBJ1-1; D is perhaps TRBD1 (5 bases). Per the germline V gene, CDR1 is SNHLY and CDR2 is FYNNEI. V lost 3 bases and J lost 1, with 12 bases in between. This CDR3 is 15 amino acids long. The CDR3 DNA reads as TGTGCCAGCAGTGACAGGCGACAGCAGAACACTGAAGCTTTCTTT. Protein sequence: CASSDRRQQNTEAFF.